Given below is one TCR beta chain in context. Its antigen is still unknown. Using immunoSEQ multiplex PCR, the repertoire was profiled, and TCRdb retains in-frame clones only, with some absent. The sample has about 180,000 clones, about 88% seen once; the top ten hold 1.5% to 2%. The sample originates from a study of T cell responses to AZD1222 COVID-19 vaccine. Study-level points and caveats: A rise in Spike-specific TCR breadth and depth followed two AZD1222 doses.

From germline, CDR1 is SGHVS and CDR2 FQNEAQ. The V gene end was trimmed by 3 bases and the J gene end by 7 bases; junction bases not matched to a gene: 6. The CDR3 loop spans 16 amino acids. Sequenced material: peripheral blood, taken on day 0 of AZD1222 vaccination. This clonotype was obtained from an adult in good health. The rearrangement links TRBV7-8 to TRBJ1-4; TRBD1 matches 12 bases. The CDR3 spells CASSLGQGAWGEKLFF. The CDR3 DNA is TGTGCCAGCAGCTTGGGACAGGGGGCCTGGGGTGAAAAACTGTTTTTT.